This T cell receptor (beta chain) is from a study of regulatory T cells in long-lasting Graves disease. In its sample, this clonotype was seen many times. CDR3-region Arm-PCR and iRepertoire HTBI primers produced the TCR beta libraries. MiXCR was run by TCRdb on the multiplex PCR reads, yielding one entry per CDR3 protein. This table holds over 450,000 distinct CDR3 sequences, 12% found once. The length of the CDR3 is 16 residues. V dropped 4 bases and J dropped 0 bases, with 14 bases sitting between them. Germline CDR1 reads SGDLS; CDR2 reads YYNGEE. Noted time point: newly diagnosed GD, antithyroid drugs for less than 3 months. Extracted RNA from PBMCs served as the source of the TCR library. In addition, the sample was reused for a study of T cells in Graves' hyperthyroidism and ophthalmopathy. From that report: Diagnoses were made from clinical symptoms, serum measures (thyroxine and TRAb), thyroid ultrasound and orbital computed tomography. TCR CDR3 regions were first amplified by RT-PCR with HTBI primers. Most thyroid clonotypes expanded above 0.001 were also detected in blood.

The starting material was peripheral blood mononuclear cells (PBMCs), obtained at new diagnosis, from a patient treated with antithyroid drugs. The TCR comes from a woman under 40 with Graves disease. The chain has TRBV9 and TRBJ1-3; weak D call: TRBD1 (5 bases). The CDR3 protein is CASSRQSSFSGNTIYF. CDR3 sequence (DNA): TGTGCCAGCAGCCGACAGAGTTCTTTCTCTGGAAACACCATATATTTT. The whole variable domain, remainder taken from reference TRBV9 and TRBJ1-3, is DSGVTQTPKHLITATGQRVTLRCSPRSGDLSVYWYQQSLDQGLQFLIQYYNGEERAKGNILERFSAQQFPDLHSELNLSSLELGDSALYFCASSRQSSFSGNTIYFGEGSWLTVV.